The clone carrying this TCR beta chain occurred a few times. This sample stems from a study of human T cells and chemical hapten exposure. Via MiXCR, TCRdb re-called the RACE reads, giving one row per CDR3 protein. Here the sample spans fewer than 200,000 distinct CDR3 sequences, approximately 20% being singletons. With V trimmed by 5 bases and J by 2 bases, 5 bases remained unmatched. Germline CDR1 is DFQATT and CDR2 is SNEGSKA (reference sequence). The CDR3 has 15 amino acids. Described time point: patch test 1, 2 weeks after DPC sensitization. Treatment specified: therapeutic diphenylcyclopropenone sensitization with weekly scalp DPC.

This chain joins TRBV20-1 and TRBJ2-3; 12 bases fit TRBD2. The input for sequencing was whole blood, taken in connection with sensitization to the hapten diphenylcyclopropenone (DPC). The TCR was taken from a woman aged 45 to 65 with alopecia areata. Some clones in this sample may be carry-over from other donors' samples. CDR3 protein: CSADWTSGATDTQYF. The CDR3 DNA follows: TGCAGTGCTGATTGGACTAGCGGGGCCACAGATACGCAGTATTTT.